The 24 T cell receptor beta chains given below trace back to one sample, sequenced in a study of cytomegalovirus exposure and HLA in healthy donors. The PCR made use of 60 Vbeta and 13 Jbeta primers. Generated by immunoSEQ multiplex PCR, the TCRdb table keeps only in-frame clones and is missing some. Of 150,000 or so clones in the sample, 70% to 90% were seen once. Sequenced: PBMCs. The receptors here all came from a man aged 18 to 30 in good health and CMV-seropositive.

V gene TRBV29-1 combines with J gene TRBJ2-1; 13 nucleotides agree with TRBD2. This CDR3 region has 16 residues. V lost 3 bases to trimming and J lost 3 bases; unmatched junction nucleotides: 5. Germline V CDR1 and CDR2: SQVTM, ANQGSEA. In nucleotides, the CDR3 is TGCAGCGTTGACGGACTAGCGGGAGCCAACTACAATGAGCAGTTCTTC. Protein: CSVDGLAGANYNEQFF.

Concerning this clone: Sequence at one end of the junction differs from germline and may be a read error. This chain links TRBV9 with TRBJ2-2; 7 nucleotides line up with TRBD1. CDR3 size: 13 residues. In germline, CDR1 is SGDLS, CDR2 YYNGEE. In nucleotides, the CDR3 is TGTGCCAGCAGCGTAAAAGTAGCAGGGGGGCTGTTTTTT. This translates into CASSVKVAGGLFF.

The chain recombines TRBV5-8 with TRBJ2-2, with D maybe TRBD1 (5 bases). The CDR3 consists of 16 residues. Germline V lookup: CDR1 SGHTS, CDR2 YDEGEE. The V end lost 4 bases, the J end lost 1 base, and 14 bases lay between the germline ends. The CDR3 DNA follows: TGTGCCAGCAGCCGATTCACAGGCATGAACACCGGGGAGCTGTTTTTT. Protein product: CASSRFTGMNTGELFF.

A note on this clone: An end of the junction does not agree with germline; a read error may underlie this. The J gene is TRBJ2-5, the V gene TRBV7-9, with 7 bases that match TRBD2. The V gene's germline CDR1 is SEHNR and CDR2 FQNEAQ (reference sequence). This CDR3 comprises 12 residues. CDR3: CSSGIAGETQYF. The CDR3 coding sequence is TGTTCCAGCGGGATTGCGGGGGAGACCCAGTACTTC.

The chain's CDR3 is CASSPGQIATNEKLFF. The CDR3, as DNA: TGTGCCAGCAGCCCGGGACAGATCGCAACTAATGAAAAACTGTTTTTT. The V and J genes are TRBV7-9 and TRBJ1-4, with 7 bases aligning to TRBD1. This CDR3 comprises 16 residues. V shed 5 bases and J 0 bases; nucleotides not matched to a gene: 6. Germline V CDR1 and CDR2: SEHNR, FQNEAQ (reference sequence).

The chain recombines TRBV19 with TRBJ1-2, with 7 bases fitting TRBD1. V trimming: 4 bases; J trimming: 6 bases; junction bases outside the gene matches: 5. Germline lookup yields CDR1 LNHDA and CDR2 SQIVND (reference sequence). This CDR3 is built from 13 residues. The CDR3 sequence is CASSTGTEDGYTF. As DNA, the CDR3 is TGTGCCAGTAGTACCGGGACAGAAGATGGCTACACCTTC.

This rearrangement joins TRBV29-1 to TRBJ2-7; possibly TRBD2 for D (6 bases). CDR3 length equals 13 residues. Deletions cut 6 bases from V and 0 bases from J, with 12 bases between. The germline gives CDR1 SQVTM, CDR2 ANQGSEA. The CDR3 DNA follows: TGCAGCGTCGGATCGGGACTCTCCTACGAGCAGTACTTC. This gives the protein CSVGSGLSYEQYF.

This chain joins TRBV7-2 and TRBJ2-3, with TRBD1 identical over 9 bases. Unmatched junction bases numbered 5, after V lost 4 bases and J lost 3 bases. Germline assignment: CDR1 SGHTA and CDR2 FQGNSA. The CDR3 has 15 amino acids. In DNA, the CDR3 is TGTGCCAGCAGCTGGGACAGGGTGCGAACAGATACGCAGTATTTT. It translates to CASSWDRVRTDTQYF.

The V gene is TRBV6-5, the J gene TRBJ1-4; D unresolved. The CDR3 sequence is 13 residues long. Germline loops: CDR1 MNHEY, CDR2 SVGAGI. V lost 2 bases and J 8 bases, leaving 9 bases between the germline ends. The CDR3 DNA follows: TGTGCCAGCAGTTACACGAGGAGGGAAAAACTGTTTTTT. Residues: CASSYTRREKLFF.

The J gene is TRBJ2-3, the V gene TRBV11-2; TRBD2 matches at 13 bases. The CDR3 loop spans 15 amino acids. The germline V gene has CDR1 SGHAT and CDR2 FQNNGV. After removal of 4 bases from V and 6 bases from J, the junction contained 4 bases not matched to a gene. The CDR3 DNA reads TGTGCCAGCAGCTCGGGACTAGCGGGGTTGGATACGCAGTATTTT. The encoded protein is CASSSGLAGLDTQYF.

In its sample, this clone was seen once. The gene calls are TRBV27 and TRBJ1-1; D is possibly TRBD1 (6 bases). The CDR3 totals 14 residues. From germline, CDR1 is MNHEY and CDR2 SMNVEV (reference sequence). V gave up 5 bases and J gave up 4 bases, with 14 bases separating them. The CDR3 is CASSLTGSSTEAFF. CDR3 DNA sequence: TGTGCCAGCAGTCTTACAGGGTCGAGCACTGAAGCTTTCTTT.

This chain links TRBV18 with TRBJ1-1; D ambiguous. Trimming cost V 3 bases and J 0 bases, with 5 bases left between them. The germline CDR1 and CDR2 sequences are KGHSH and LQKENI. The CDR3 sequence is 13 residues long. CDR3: CASSPVVNTEAFF. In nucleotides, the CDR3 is TGTGCCAGCTCACCGGTAGTGAACACTGAAGCTTTCTTT.

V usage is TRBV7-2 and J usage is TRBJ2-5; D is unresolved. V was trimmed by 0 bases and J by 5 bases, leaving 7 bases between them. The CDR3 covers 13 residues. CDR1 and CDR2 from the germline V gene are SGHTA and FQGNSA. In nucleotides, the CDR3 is TGTGCCAGCAGCTTAGCGCTAACCGAGACCCAGTACTTC. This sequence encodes CASSLALTETQYF.

The CDR3 loop is CASTTYPRNTEAFF. For the CDR3, the DNA is TGTGCCAGCACAACCTACCCACGAAACACTGAAGCTTTCTTT. The chain is built from TRBV2 and TRBJ1-1; D is undetermined. Germline CDR1 SNHLY, CDR2 FYNNEI. This CDR3 has 14 residues. Trimming took 7 bases from V and 2 from J, leaving 14 bases between them.

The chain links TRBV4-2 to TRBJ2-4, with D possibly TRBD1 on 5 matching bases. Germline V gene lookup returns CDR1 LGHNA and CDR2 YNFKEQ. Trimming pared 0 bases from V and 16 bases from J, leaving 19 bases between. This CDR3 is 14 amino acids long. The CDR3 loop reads CASSQDRNTQGRYF. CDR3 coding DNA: TGTGCCAGCAGCCAAGATCGAAATACGCAGGGAAGATACTTC.

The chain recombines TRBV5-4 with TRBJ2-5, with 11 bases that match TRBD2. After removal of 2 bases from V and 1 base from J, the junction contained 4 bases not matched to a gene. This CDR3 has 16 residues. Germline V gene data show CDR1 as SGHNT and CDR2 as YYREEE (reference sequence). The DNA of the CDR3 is TGTGCCAGCAGCTTCGCTAGCGGGGGGTTCCAAGAGACCCAGTACTTC. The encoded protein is CASSFASGGFQETQYF. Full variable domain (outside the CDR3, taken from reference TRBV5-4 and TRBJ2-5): ETGVTQSPTHLIKTRGQQVTLRCSSQSGHNTVSWYQQALGQGPQFIFQYYREEENGRGNFPPRFSGLQFPNYSSELNVNALELDDSALYLCASSFASGGFQETQYFGPGTRLLVL.

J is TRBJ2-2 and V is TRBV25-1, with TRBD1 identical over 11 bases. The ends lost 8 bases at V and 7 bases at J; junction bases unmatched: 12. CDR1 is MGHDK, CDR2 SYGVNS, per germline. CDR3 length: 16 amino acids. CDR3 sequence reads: CASLAFGTGGVGELFF. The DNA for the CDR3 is TGTGCCAGCTTGGCCTTCGGGACAGGGGGAGTCGGGGAGCTGTTTTTT. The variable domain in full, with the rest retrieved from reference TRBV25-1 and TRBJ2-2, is EADIYQTPRYLVIGTGKKITLECSQTMGHDKMYWYQQDPGMELHLIHYSYGVNSTEKGDLSSESTVSRIRTEHFPLTLESARPSHTSQYLCASLAFGTGGVGELFFGEGSRLTVL.

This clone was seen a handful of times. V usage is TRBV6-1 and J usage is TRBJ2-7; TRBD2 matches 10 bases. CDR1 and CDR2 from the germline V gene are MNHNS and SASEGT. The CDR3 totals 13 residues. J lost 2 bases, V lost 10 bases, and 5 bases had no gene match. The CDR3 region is CATLAGAAYEQYF. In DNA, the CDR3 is TGTGCCACCCTAGCGGGGGCCGCCTACGAGCAGTACTTC.

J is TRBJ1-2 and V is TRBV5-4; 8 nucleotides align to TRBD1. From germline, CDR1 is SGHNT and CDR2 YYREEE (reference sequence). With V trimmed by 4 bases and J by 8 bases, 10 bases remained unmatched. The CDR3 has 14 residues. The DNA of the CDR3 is TGTGCCAGCAGCGGTTCCCAGGGGGCGCGGGGCTACACCTTC. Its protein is CASSGSQGARGYTF. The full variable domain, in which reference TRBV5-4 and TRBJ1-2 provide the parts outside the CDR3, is ETGVTQSPTHLIKTRGQQVTLRCSSQSGHNTVSWYQQALGQGPQFIFQYYREEENGRGNFPPRFSGLQFPNYSSELNVNALELDDSALYLCASSGSQGARGYTFGSGTRLTVV.

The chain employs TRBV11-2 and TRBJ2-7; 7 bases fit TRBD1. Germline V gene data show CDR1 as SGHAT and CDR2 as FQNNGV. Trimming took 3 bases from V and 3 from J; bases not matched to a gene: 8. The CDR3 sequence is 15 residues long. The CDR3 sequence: CASSLAKGQLYEQYF. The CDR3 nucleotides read TGTGCCAGCAGCTTGGCTAAGGGACAGCTCTACGAGCAGTACTTC. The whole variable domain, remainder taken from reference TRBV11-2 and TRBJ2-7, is EAGVAQSPRYKIIEKRQSVAFWCNPISGHATLYWYQQILGQGPKLLIQFQNNGVVDDSQLPKDRFSAERLKGVDSTLKIQPAKLEDSAVYLCASSLAKGQLYEQYFGPGTRLTVT.

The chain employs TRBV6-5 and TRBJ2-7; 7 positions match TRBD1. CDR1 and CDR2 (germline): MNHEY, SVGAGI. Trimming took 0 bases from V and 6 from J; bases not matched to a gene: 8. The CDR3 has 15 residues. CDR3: CASSYSVTGLLEQYF. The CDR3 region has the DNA TGTGCCAGCAGTTACTCGGTGACAGGGCTCCTCGAGCAGTACTTC.

The CDR3 protein is CASSLSDRPLYEQYF. CDR3 sequence (DNA): TGTGCCAGCAGCTTGAGTGACAGGCCTCTCTACGAGCAGTACTTC. The V call is TRBV5-6, the J call TRBJ2-7, with D tentatively TRBD1 (6 bases). The germline V gene encodes CDR1 SGHDT and CDR2 YYEEEE. The CDR3 spans 15 residues. V was trimmed by 1 base and J by 3 bases, leaving 14 bases between them.

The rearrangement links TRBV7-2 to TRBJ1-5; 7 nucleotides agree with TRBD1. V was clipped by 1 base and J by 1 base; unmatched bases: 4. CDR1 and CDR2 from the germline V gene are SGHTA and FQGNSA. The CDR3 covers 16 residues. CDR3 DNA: TGTGCCAGCAGCTTAGGGGGCAGGGGGAGCAATCAGCCCCAGCATTTT. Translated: CASSLGGRGSNQPQHF.

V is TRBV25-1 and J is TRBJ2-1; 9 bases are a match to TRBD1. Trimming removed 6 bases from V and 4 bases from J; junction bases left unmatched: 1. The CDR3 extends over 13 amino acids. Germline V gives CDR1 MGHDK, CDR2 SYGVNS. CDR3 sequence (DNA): TGTGCCAGCAGCGGGACAGGGTACAATGAGCAGTTCTTC. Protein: CASSGTGYNEQFF.